The 18 T cell receptor beta chains presented below share a single source sample, sequenced in a study of cytomegalovirus exposure and HLA in healthy donors. The PCR had 60 Vbeta and 13 Jbeta primers. Libraries were prepared by immunoSEQ multiplex PCR; TCRdb keeps only in-frame clonotypes and omits some of them. The sample shows 100,000 or so clones, 74% of them seen only once. The sample comprised PBMCs. These receptors came from a human donor in good health.

The V and J genes are TRBV5-1 and TRBJ2-7; the match to TRBD2 covers 13 bases. This CDR3 region has 16 residues. Losses at the gene ends were 4 bases for V and 6 bases for J; bases not matched to a gene: 10. Germline V gene data show CDR1 as SGHRS and CDR2 as YFSETQ. The CDR3 nucleotides read TGCGCCAGCAGCCTCGGGACTAGCGGGATAAAGCTCGAGCAGTACTTC. As protein: CASSLGTSGIKLEQYF.

The sample holds one count of this clone. This rearrangement joins TRBV27 to TRBJ2-2; TRBD1 aligns across 8 bases. The CDR3 is made up of 14 amino acids. Trimming took 6 bases from V and 5 from J; bases not matched to a gene: 5. Germline V CDR1 and CDR2: MNHEY, SMNVEV (reference sequence). The CDR3 reads CASSARTGTGELFF. CDR3 DNA sequence: TGTGCCAGCAGCGCTCGGACAGGGACCGGGGAGCTGTTTTTT.

To note about this clone: Relative to the germline gene, one junction end is altered; a read error may explain this. Other DNA sequences in the same sample also yield this CDR3. This rearrangement joins TRBV9 to TRBJ1-3; D unclear. The CDR3 loop spans 15 amino acids. CDR1 and CDR2 (germline): SGDLS, YYNGEE. CDR3 sequence (DNA): TGTGCTAGCAGCGTAGCTTCCGGGTTAGGAAACACCATATATTTT. Translated, it gives CASSVASGLGNTIYF.

The chain links TRBV10-2 to TRBJ1-1; perhaps TRBD1 as D (6 bases). This CDR3 is built from 15 residues. V lost 1 base and J lost 0, with 9 bases in between. Germline CDR1 reads WSHSY; CDR2 reads SAAADI. In DNA form, the CDR3 reads TGCGCCAGCAGTGAGTGGCAGGGGTTGAACACTGAAGCTTTCTTT. The encoded protein is CASSEWQGLNTEAFF.

This sequence joins TRBV7-2 and TRBJ2-2; maybe TRBD2 (6 bases). The germline V gene has CDR1 SGHTA and CDR2 FQGNSA. The germline V and J ends were trimmed by 10 bases and 7 bases, with 13 bases remaining between them. CDR3 length equals 12 residues. CDR3: CATRGVGGELFF. CDR3 nucleotides: TGTGCCACCCGCGGGGTCGGCGGGGAGCTGTTTTTT.

The V call is TRBV7-9, the J call TRBJ2-7; TRBD2 might be the D (7 bases). Trimming left V 5 bases short and J 4 bases short, with 24 bases between. From germline, CDR1 is SEHNR and CDR2 FQNEAQ (reference sequence). This CDR3 has 17 residues. The CDR3 region is CASSPPPGAGEGYEQYF. In nucleotides, the CDR3 is TGTGCCAGCAGCCCCCCGCCAGGGGCGGGGGAGGGGTACGAGCAGTACTTC. Drawing the rest from reference TRBV7-9 and TRBJ2-7, the complete variable domain is DTGVSQNPRHKITKRGQNVTFRCDPISEHNRLYWYRQTLGQGPEFLTYFQNEAQLEKSRLLSDRFSAERPKGSFSTLEIQRTEQGDSAMYLCASSPPPGAGEGYEQYFGPGTRLTVT.

This clone appeared once. This chain joins TRBV7-9 and TRBJ2-1, with TRBD2 identical over 8 bases. After removal of 2 bases from V and 8 bases from J, the junction contained 11 bases not matched to a gene. CDR1 and CDR2 from the germline V gene are SEHNR and FQNEAQ (reference sequence). This CDR3 spans 16 amino acids. The CDR3 region has the DNA TGTGCCAGCAGCTTACTAGGACTAGCCAATTCCGATGAGCAGTTCTTC. Protein sequence: CASSLLGLANSDEQFF.

The chain uses TRBV30 and TRBJ2-1, with D possibly matching TRBD2 (6 bases). The CDR3 is made up of 14 amino acids. V gave up 3 bases and J gave up 2 bases, with 11 bases separating them. From germline, CDR1 is GTSNPN and CDR2 SVGIG (reference sequence). The chain's CDR3 is CAWSGTGAYNEQFF. As DNA, the CDR3 is TGTGCCTGGAGCGGGACGGGGGCCTACAATGAGCAGTTCTTC. The full variable domain, its missing parts supplied by reference TRBV30 and TRBJ2-1, is SQTIHQWPATLVQPVGSPLSLECTVEGTSNPNLYWYRQAAGRGLQLLFYSVGIGQISSEVPQNLSASRPQDRQFILSSKKLLLSDSGFYLCAWSGTGAYNEQFFGPGTRLTVL.

The rearrangement links TRBV4-3 to TRBJ2-7; TRBD1 is a possible D gene (6 bases). V shed 4 bases and J shed 2 bases, with 12 bases lying between them. Germline V gene sequence: CDR1 LGHNA, CDR2 YSLEER. The CDR3 has 14 residues. The CDR3 spells CASSPDRPPYEQYF. The CDR3 bases are TGCGCCAGCAGCCCCGACAGGCCCCCCTACGAGCAGTACTTC.

This chain links TRBV6-1 with TRBJ2-1, with D unclear. The CDR3 spans 14 residues. The V gene's germline CDR1 is MNHNS and CDR2 SASEGT. Trimming stripped 10 bases from V and 5 bases from J, with 18 bases between. CDR3 bases: TGTGCCACCTCGTCTTGGCCTGCAAACAATGAGCAGTTCTTC. Residues: CATSSWPANNEQFF.

The chain combines TRBV5-1 with TRBJ1-4; D unresolved. V was shortened by 7 bases and J by 5 bases, with 12 bases between the two germline ends. The CDR3 loop spans 13 amino acids. CDR1 and CDR2 (germline): SGHRS, YFSETQ. CDR3 in amino acids: CASRNTANEKLFF. The CDR3 DNA sequence: TGCGCCAGCCGTAATACAGCCAATGAAAAACTGTTTTTT.

The V and J genes are TRBV28 and TRBJ2-1, with 8 bases lining up with TRBD2. CDR1 is MDHEN, CDR2 SYDVKM, per germline. The CDR3 runs 14 residues. V shed 5 bases, J shed 9 bases, and the junction held 9 bases outside the gene matches. The CDR3, as DNA: TGTGCCAGCAGTACCCGGGGGGGGCCAAGTGAGCAGTTCTTC. Amino acid sequence: CASSTRGGPSEQFF.

The chain recombines TRBV27 with TRBJ2-6; 7 nucleotides agree with TRBD1. Trimming cost V 6 bases and J 0 bases; bases outside gene matches: 8. The CDR3 has 17 amino acids. Germline assignment: CDR1 MNHEY and CDR2 SMNVEV (reference sequence). DNA of the CDR3: TGTGCCAGCAGACCCGGGACAGAGCGCTCTGGGGCCAACGTCCTGACTTTC. Its protein is CASRPGTERSGANVLTF. Drawing the rest from reference TRBV27 and TRBJ2-6, the complete variable domain is EAQVTQNPRYLITVTGKKLTVTCSQNMNHEYMSWYRQDPGLGLRQIYYSMNVEVTDKGDVPEGYKVSRKEKRNFPLILESPSPNQTSLYFCASRPGTERSGANVLTFGAGSRLTVL.

The gene calls are TRBV7-9 and TRBJ1-1, with 7 bases matching TRBD1. Trimming cost V 5 bases and J 2 bases; bases outside gene matches: 5. CDR1 is SEHNR, CDR2 FQNEAQ, per germline (reference sequence). The CDR3 is 14 amino acids. The CDR3: CASSQGQLNTEAFF. The CDR3 DNA reads as TGTGCCAGCAGCCAGGGACAGTTAAACACTGAAGCTTTCTTT.

The chain couples TRBV7-9 to TRBJ1-4; tentatively, D is TRBD1 (6 bases). The CDR3 sequence is 14 residues long. Trimming cost V 1 base and J 8 bases, with 11 bases left between them. Germline V gene lookup returns CDR1 SEHNR and CDR2 FQNEAQ (reference sequence). The CDR3 reads CASSLGAGVEKLFF. CDR3 nucleotide sequence: TGTGCCAGCAGCTTAGGGGCAGGGGTGGAAAAACTGTTTTTT.

The chain uses TRBV14 and TRBJ2-2; TRBD2 might be the D (7 bases). This CDR3 region has 16 residues. CDR1 is SGHDN, CDR2 FVKESK, per germline. V was shortened by 5 bases and J by 6 bases, with 19 bases between the two germline ends. The DNA for the CDR3 is TGTGCCAGCAGCATCTCGAGTTTCGGGGGGCCCGGGGAGCTGTTTTTT. It is translated as CASSISSFGGPGELFF.

This chain connects TRBV6-1 to TRBJ1-1; D gene uncertain. Trimming removed 7 bases from V and 0 bases from J, with 6 bases in between. The germline CDR1 and CDR2 sequences are MNHNS and SASEGT. There are 12 residues in the CDR3. The CDR3 DNA reads as TGTGCCAGCATCGCGATGAACACTGAAGCTTTCTTT. It encodes CASIAMNTEAFF.

The chain recombines TRBV7-6 with TRBJ2-2; TRBD2 is a possible D gene (5 bases). The CDR3 runs to 15 residues. CDR1 and CDR2 (germline): SGHVS, FNYEAQ. V was cut by 7 bases and J by 5 bases, with 17 bases left in between. The CDR3 sequence: CASTPILGLTGELFF. The CDR3 nucleotides are TGTGCCAGCACCCCAATCCTAGGACTGACCGGGGAGCTGTTTTTT.